A single sample gave rise to the 26 T cell receptor beta chains below, sequenced in a study of T cells expressing NK-cell markers. TCRdb reprocessed the 5' RACE reads and keeps a single row for each CDR3 protein, giving no DNA. The sample includes 500,000 or so distinct CDR3 sequences. Sequenced: blood T cells: a sorted CD56 or NKG2C T cell subset, CD4+ or CD8+ T cells, or bulk PBMC T cells (not recorded which). Receptors originate from a man aged 18 to 29 in good health.

The chain joins TRBV12-3 or TRBV12-4 to TRBJ1-2. This CDR3 has 15 amino acids. CDR3 sequence: CASSSQMGGGRGYTF.

J is TRBJ2-7 and V is TRBV6-2 or TRBV6-3; the TRBD2 assignment by TCRdb is unverifiable without DNA. The V gene's germline CDR1 is MNHEY and CDR2 SVGEGT. The CDR3 has 13 residues. The CDR3 here is CASSWDSYYEQYF.

V usage is TRBV4-2 and J usage is TRBJ2-7; absent DNA, TCRdb's TRBD2 call cannot be checked. The germline CDR1 and CDR2 sequences are LGHNA and YNFKEQ. There are 14 residues in the CDR3. CDR3 sequence: CASSRASENYEQYF.

V gene TRBV24-1 combines with J gene TRBJ2-1; TCRdb picks TRBD1, but there is no DNA to check that call. CDR1 and CDR2 from the germline V gene are KGHDR and SFDVKD. CDR3 size: 15 residues. CDR3 protein: CATSEQGLPYNEQFF.

The chain combines TRBV9 with TRBJ2-5; TCRdb picks TRBD2, but there is no DNA to check that call. CDR1 SGDLS and CDR2 YYNGEE come from the germline V gene. The length of the CDR3 is 15 residues. CDR3 sequence: CASSRQREGGETQYF.

The V call is TRBV7-3, the J call TRBJ1-2. The CDR3 runs 15 residues. Germline lookup yields CDR1 SGHTA and CDR2 FQGTGA. The CDR3: CASSASPQLPYGYTF.

This chain links TRBV12-3 or TRBV12-4 with TRBJ2-1; the TCRdb D gene call, TRBD1, has no DNA to confirm it. The CDR3 covers 15 residues. The CDR3 here is CASSLIGTAVNEQFF.

The chain employs TRBV12-3 or TRBV12-4 and TRBJ2-1; TCRdb reports TRBD1, a call that lacks DNA to check it against. The CDR3 contains 12 residues. The CDR3 here is CASSSTGVEQFF.

The gene calls are TRBV5-1 and TRBJ2-2; TCRdb selects TRBD1, and the lack of DNA leaves this call unchecked. CDR3 length equals 16 residues. Germline values: CDR1 SGHRS, CDR2 YFSETQ. Here the CDR3 reads CASSPGQGTGIRELFF.

This rearrangement joins TRBV5-1 to TRBJ2-3; TCRdb lists TRBD1, though no DNA is available to test this call. CDR1 is SGHRS, CDR2 YFSETQ, per germline. CDR3 length: 15 amino acids. This CDR3 is CASSWTGILTDTQYF.

The chain links TRBV27 to TRBJ1-2; no DNA is available, so the TRBD1 call from TCRdb remains unchecked. The germline V gene encodes CDR1 MNHEY and CDR2 SMNVEV (reference sequence). This CDR3 has 14 amino acids. The CDR3 spells CASSLRGTVHGYTF.

The CDR3 here is CSVVGQNRNEQFF. The chain employs TRBV29-1 and TRBJ2-1; the TCRdb call, TRBD1, lacks DNA for checking. The CDR3 has 13 residues. From germline, CDR1 is SQVTM and CDR2 ANQGSEA.

The rearrangement links TRBV5-1 to TRBJ1-1. This CDR3 region has 15 residues. Germline V CDR1 and CDR2: SGHRS, YFSETQ. CDR3: CASRSGRSANTEAFF.

The V gene is TRBV4-2, the J gene TRBJ2-3. Germline V gives CDR1 LGHNA, CDR2 YNFKEQ. This CDR3 comprises 13 residues. This CDR3 is CASSKEVTDTQYF.

CDR3 in amino acids: CASSQDGGSGSYNEQFF. The V and J genes are TRBV3-1 and TRBJ2-1; absent DNA, TCRdb's TRBD1 call cannot be checked. CDR1 and CDR2 (germline): LGHDT, YNNKEL (reference sequence). This CDR3 spans 17 amino acids.

This rearrangement joins TRBV24-1 to TRBJ1-2. CDR1 is KGHDR, CDR2 SFDVKD, per germline. The CDR3 is made up of 15 amino acids. The CDR3 here is CATSDLQGTNYGYTF.

The chain combines TRBV29-1 with TRBJ2-2; TCRdb outputs TRBD1, but without DNA this stays unchecked. The CDR3 spans 15 residues. The germline V gene encodes CDR1 SQVTM and CDR2 ANQGSEA. The CDR3 sequence is CSVKRGQGNTGELFF.

The chain uses TRBV7-9 and TRBJ2-1; TCRdb returns TRBD1, unconfirmable since there is no DNA. CDR3 length equals 15 residues. Germline loops: CDR1 SEHNR, CDR2 FQNEAQ (reference sequence). CDR3 protein: CASSHPWVGDNEQFF.

This chain joins TRBV29-1 and TRBJ1-1. The CDR3 is 15 residues long. Germline assignment: CDR1 SQVTM and CDR2 ANQGSEA. CDR3 in amino acids: CSVEDQAQHRPEAFF.

The chain couples TRBV12-3 or TRBV12-4 to TRBJ2-1; TCRdb's D call, TRBD1, is unchecked because there is no DNA. The CDR3 contains 14 residues. The CDR3 sequence is CASSPRTGGGEQFF.

V is TRBV7-2 and J is TRBJ2-2; absent DNA, TCRdb's TRBD2 call cannot be checked. This CDR3 has 18 amino acids. Germline CDR1 SGHTA, CDR2 FQGNSA. CDR3 loop: CASSLSARGLADTGELFF.

The chain links TRBV19 to TRBJ2-1; the TCRdb D gene call, TRBD1, has no DNA to confirm it. Germline V CDR1 and CDR2: LNHDA, SQIVND (reference sequence). The CDR3 length is 17 residues. The CDR3 protein is CATIPGQGGVRRDEQFF.

V is TRBV24-1 and J is TRBJ2-2; as DNA is missing, the TRBD2 call by TCRdb cannot be tested. From germline, CDR1 is KGHDR and CDR2 SFDVKD. The CDR3 consists of 18 residues. This chain's CDR3 is CATSDFYSGSHRAGELFF.

CDR3 loop: CSVVGEELTISYNEQFF. The rearrangement links TRBV29-1 to TRBJ2-1. CDR3 length: 17 amino acids. In germline, CDR1 is SQVTM, CDR2 ANQGSEA.

This chain connects TRBV4-1 to TRBJ2-5; TCRdb selects TRBD2, and the lack of DNA leaves this call unchecked. The CDR3 covers 16 residues. Germline-derived CDR1 and CDR2 are MGHRA and YSYEKL. CDR3 amino acids: CASSQGLAGGLETQYF.

This sequence joins TRBV7-2 and TRBJ1-4; TCRdb returns TRBD1, unconfirmable since there is no DNA. Germline assignment: CDR1 SGHTA and CDR2 FQGNSA. The CDR3 is 15 amino acids. The CDR3: CASSSRAGPNEKLFF.